This T cell receptor (beta chain) originates from a study of CD8 T cells in ankylosing spondylitis. With molecular barcodes, quantitative 5'-RACE was used to make the TCR beta libraries. TCRdb re-called the 5' RACE reads with MiXCR, one entry per CDR3 protein. This table holds about 250,000 distinct CDR3 sequences, roughly 32% found once. Notes on this clonotype: What it recognizes is unknown.

The study's findings and limits: What appeared characteristic of ankylosing spondylitis blood was a TCR beta motif of eight highly homologous variants. Matched synovial fluid from ankylosing spondylitis patients was reported to be enriched for disease-linked clones. Several of the motif variants were reported before in synovial fluid and blood from reactive arthritis.

CDR3 length equals 14 residues. Germline loops: CDR1 SGHKS, CDR2 YYEKEE (reference sequence). Trimming took 3 bases from V and 8 from J, leaving 15 bases between them. This TCR derives from a male donor with ankylosing spondylitis or in good health (not recorded which). V gene TRBV5-5 combines with J gene TRBJ2-1; the D gene is possibly TRBD1 (7 bases). Sequenced: blood, either unsorted or a sorted T cell fraction (not recorded which). Written as DNA, the CDR3 is TGTGCCAGCAGCTCGGGACTCGACAGGGATGAGCAGTTCTTC. Protein sequence: CASSSGLDRDEQFF.